Listed below are T cell receptor beta chains from one sample, sequenced in a study of T cell responses to AZD1222 COVID-19 vaccine. Profiling relied on immunoSEQ multiplex PCR, and the TCRdb table lists in-frame clones only, not all of them. Of about 150,000 clones in the sample, 91% were seen once. This specimen consisted of peripheral blood, obtained 28 days after the second dose of the MenACWY control vaccine. All receptors derive from an adult who received the MenACWY meningococcal vaccine as a control. The CDR3 runs from the conserved cysteine through the conserved F or W. D genes are given only for firm matches. Clone sizes are given selectively: once, few, many, or a class where the clone is expanded.

J | size | D | V | DNA | CDR3
TRBJ2-7 | once | - | TRBV27 | TGTGCCAGCAGTTTTTTTCCAGGCACCTACGAGCAGTACTTC | CASSFFPGTYEQYF
TRBJ2-2 | - | - | TRBV18 | TGTGCCAGCTCACCGGTGGCAGGGAGTCGGACCGGGGAGCTGTTTTTT | CASSPVAGSRTGELFF
TRBJ2-1 | - | TRBD1 | TRBV5-1 | TGCGCCAGCAGCTCGGGACAGGTATTGACAAGCTCCTACAATGAGCAGTTCTTC | CASSSGQVLTSSYNEQFF
TRBJ2-2 | - | - | TRBV5-1 | TGCGCCAGCAGCTTCATGCCACTCCGGAACACCGGGGAGCTGTTTTTT | CASSFMPLRNTGELFF
TRBJ1-2 | once | - | TRBV13 | TGTGCCAGCAGCTCCAGGGGCTCGAACTATGGCTACACCTTC | CASSSRGSNYGYTF
TRBJ1-1 | once | - | TRBV2 | TGTGCCAGCAGTGAATTTACTGAAGCTTTCTTT | CASSEFTEAFF
TRBJ2-2 | few | - | TRBV29-1 | TGCAGCGTTGTTCGTGGGTACACCGGGGAGCTGTTTTTT | CSVVRGYTGELFF
TRBJ1-3 | - | - | TRBV9 | TGTGCCAGCAGCCCACCGGCGCGGGGGTATGGAAACACCATATATTTT | CASSPPARGYGNTIYF
TRBJ1-1 | - | - | TRBV29-1 | TGCAGCGTTGTCGTCGGCCCCCCGGGGACTGAAGCTTTCTTT | CSVVVGPPGTEAFF
TRBJ2-3 | - | TRBD2 | TRBV5-4 | TGTGCCAGCAGCACCGGACTAGCAGGAGCCTCTCGGTACACAGATACGCAGTATTTT | CASSTGLAGASRYTDTQYF
TRBJ1-3 | - | - | TRBV9 | TGTGCCAGCAGCGTAGCAGGGCATCCCGAACTCTCTGGAAACACCATATATTTT | CASSVAGHPELSGNTIYF
TRBJ2-1 | many | TRBD1 | TRBV27 | TGTGCCAGCAGTCGACCCGCGTACAGGGGCAATGAGCAGTTCTTC | CASSRPAYRGNEQFF